This T cell receptor (beta chain) was observed in a study of cytomegalovirus exposure and HLA in healthy donors (TCRdb year 2017). Regarding the complete study: According to an earlier analysis of a few hundred of the donors, about 179 million T cells yielded 90 million to 140 million unique TCR beta sequences and 250 to 350 Gb of sequence data. An early release covering roughly 640 HLA-typed donors comprised roughly 300 gigabases of sequencing data and around 86 million unique TCR sequences. Among the approximately 420 genotyped donors, approximately 77% belonged to the genetic ancestry cluster associated with self-reported Caucasian donors. The study was designed to test whether signatures of past pathogen exposure could be identified by cataloging public T cell receptors. The study profiled the T cell repertoires of about 720 subjects by immunosequencing and related them to cytomegalovirus serostatus. Besides the first cohort of approximately 670 subjects, a separate validation cohort made up of around 120 different subjects was used. The study combined high-throughput TCR immunosequencing, statistical association of individual TCRs with disease status, and machine learning to predict cytomegalovirus infection status. A later analysis re-analyzed previously published TCR beta repertoires from about 600 donors and added high-resolution HLA genotyping to study TCR occurrence patterns. In the later analysis, no new phenotypic data were used to find candidate immune exposures; instead, reliance was placed on TCR beta sequences and their occurrence across donors. In an earlier analysis of several hundred of the donors, high-throughput TCR beta sequencing was used to judge whether each TCR beta V gene segment behaved as functional or pseudogenic. Donor age, sex, ethnicity and CMV serostatus were compiled together with the repertoire data. In a later genetic analysis, genome-wide SNP genotypes for 398 of the 666 donors were used, and that subset was treated as a discovery cohort. Every repertoire in the discovery cohort had been generated on one and the same sequencing platform. HLA typing included class I and class II loci at four-digit resolution. The number of donors typed differed by locus, with 629-630 for A, B, C, DRB1 and DQB1, 522 for DQA1, approximately 570 for DPA1, and about 450 for DPB1. About five DR-DQ haplotypes were treated as single units for association and clustering because of strong linkage in the cohort. Among about 400 genotyped donors of the cohort, an average of roughly 230,000 unique TCR beta nucleotide sequences was sequenced per donor, of which about 18% were non-productive. Results the study describes overall, beyond this receptor: A further reported finding was that TCR beta sequences accurately predicted the HLA-A and HLA-B alleles for most subjects in the first cohort. Some IMGT-functional V segments, including TRBV6-2 and TRBV6-3, could not be told apart with the 87-base-pair reads, so those segments were excluded. Assigning TCR associations to individual alleles was difficult when HLA alleles, especially DR and DQ, strongly co-occurred. According to a later analysis, TCR association rates differed among HLA loci, with DRB1 alleles showing the most associated TCRs and HLA-C alleles showing the fewest. A few of the identified cytomegalovirus-associated TCR beta chains were confirmed in vitro to be specific for cytomegalovirus antigens. In a later analysis, 16,951 TCR beta sequences were associated with specific HLA alleles at a false discovery rate of 0.05. Because counts were too low, more than 15 rarely observed V segments, including chromosome 9 orphons, were excluded from the earlier analysis of roughly 580 of the donors. The presence/absence analyses assumed that sequencing depth was roughly uniform across donors, and that assumption may not be true. In the study, approximately 150 TCR beta chains were listed as associated with cytomegalovirus. A later analysis found that most CMV-associated TCR beta chains appeared HLA-restricted, with HLA associations seemingly driven largely by CMV exposure. A later analysis found that HLA-associated TCR beta chains were more clonally expanded and had lower generation probabilities than equally common non-associated chains. Most TCR sequences were seen in very few donors, while some public TCRs were found in many individuals. Compared with the roughly 700-donor mean, donors in an Asian-associated ancestry cluster had fewer N-insertions in productive TCRs, according to a later genetic analysis. The classifier was reported to diagnose cytomegalovirus status with high specificity and sensitivity in both the original cohort and the validation cohort. A later genetic analysis associated a missense DCLRE1C variant with V-gene and J-gene trimming of TCR beta chains, and an independent cohort replicated the association. For the cohort, immune exposure information was limited to CMV serostatus. Several of the top co-occurrence clusters appeared to be linked to parvovirus B19, influenza, CMV and Epstein-Barr virus, according to a later analysis. The cohort was sequenced for TCR beta chains only, and without alpha or paired-chain data the features that could be detected were limited. A group of highly shared sequence variants was considered likely to be a technical artifact of the sequencing pipeline. Linkage disequilibrium might explain the correlated functional status among segregating V segments, but an unknown experimental factor could not be excluded. Because some donors lacked HLA typing at each locus, the association tests relied only on the typed subset. It was suggested by the authors that the approach could potentially be generalized to other disease states and immunological phenotypes. Broadly in line with IMGT annotations, most TCR beta V segments showed up in productive rearrangements about 90% or about 30% of the time in an earlier analysis of 450 to 750 of the donors.

In total, over 600 healthy bone marrow donors made up the cohort. All cohort members were sampled while nominally healthy, although unrecorded immune exposures were likely present. The donor was CMV seropositive and was included in the group of 300 or so seropositive cohort members. Each donor provided a peripheral blood sample, and peripheral blood mononuclear cells were used for TCR beta sequencing. Genomic DNA extraction from the blood cell samples was performed with the Qiagen DNeasy Blood Extraction Kit. Library preparation was by the immunoSEQ multiplex PCR assay. For the multiplex PCR, a mixture combining 60 forward primers for TCR Vbeta segments and 13 reverse primers for TCR Jbeta segments was used. The CDR3 region of rearranged TCR beta genes was amplified from genomic DNA with a multiplex PCR assay. The amplified TCR beta libraries were sequenced on the Illumina HiSeq System as 87-base-pair reads. In the authors' own workflow: A later analysis tallied 80 million to 95 million unique TCR beta chains across the 666 repertoires, and about 12 million of those chains were shared by two or more donors. Raw reads were error-corrected and collapsed into unique sequences by a nearest-neighbor algorithm in which closely related sequences were merged to remove PCR and sequencing errors. CDR3 sequences were aligned to IMGT reference sequences to assign V, D and J gene segments. For a sequence to be retained, at least a six-nucleotide match to both a V gene segment and a J gene segment was required. Rearrangements were called productive when the CDR3 lacked stop codons and stayed in frame with V and J; all others were non-productive. CDR3 was defined by IMGT convention, running from the second conserved V-encoded cysteine to the conserved J-encoded phenylalanine. Sequences without an unambiguous match to a single V gene segment were excluded from the earlier analysis of about 630 of the donors. An earlier analysis of roughly 590 of the donors called V segments functional above 56.7% productive rearrangements and segregating when the between-donor standard deviation exceeded 5%. A statistical classification framework was built for diagnosing cytomegalovirus status from the catalog of TCR beta chain sequences. A later analysis assigned V and J genes by comparing TCR nucleotide sequences with IMGT/GENE-DB human TR gene sequences. Using the TCRdist pipeline, a later analysis assigned CDR3 sequences along with most-parsimonious VDJ recombination scenarios. In a later analysis, each TCR beta chain was defined by its CDR3 amino acid sequence together with its V-gene family, and reads without a unique V-gene family were excluded. In a later analysis, 450 to 600 highly shared, low-generation-probability nucleotide sequences were removed to address suspected cross-contamination and a sequencing artifact. In a later analysis, a clonal expansion index was calculated for each public chain from normalized within-repertoire ranks of inferred template counts. In a later analysis, generation probabilities were computed with a VDJ recombination model fitted to out-of-frame rearrangements, and the resulting probabilities were checked against IGoR. In a later analysis, hypergeometric tests were used to score TCR-TCR, TCR-HLA and TCR-CMV co-occurrence, with a repertoire-size bias correction applied to TCR pairs. In a later analysis, false discovery rates were estimated by permuting HLA or CMV assignments 20 times. In a later analysis, co-occurring TCRs were grouped with DBSCAN, and TCRdist sequence similarity was added when clustering was performed within HLA-allele-positive subsets. Co-occurrence clustering excluded repertoires with fewer than 30,000 or more than 120,000 public chains, plus five with anomalous nucleotide sharing. TCRdb took this table from immuneACCESS and kept in-frame rearrangements with V and J called. Such tables lack part of the clones; where checked against another copy, unresolved V genes explain under half of the gap, and the rest is unexplained. For V, J and clone size, that table is used; D and trimming come from the DNA. This sample holds approximately 170,000 clones; around four fifths were observed only once. Of the sample, approximately 4% is held by the ten largest clones.

The CDR3 spans 18 residues, from the cysteine through the phenylalanine. CDR3 DNA only is kept here, 54 bases in frame from base 1. V and J lose 3 bases and 7 bases, and a span of 22 bases separates them. For CDR1 and CDR2, the germline V gene (reference sequence) lists SEHNR and FQNEAQ. This clone was detected once. The antigen it binds to is not known. There are no base qualities to consult, and no much larger clone falls within one base. The material sequenced was PBMCs. The receptor was isolated from a man aged 50-60 years in good health and CMV-seropositive. The chain employs TRBV7-9 and TRBJ1-6; confidence is insufficient to name the D gene. CDR3 reads: CASSFFTSSSLRNSPLHF. The bases read TGTGCCAGCAGCTTTTTCACAAGCTCCAGCCTGCGGAATTCACCCCTCCACTTT.